The T cell receptor (beta chain) described here comes from a study of T cell responses to AZD1222 COVID-19 vaccine. Study-wide results and limits: Unmutated variant regions are reportedly targeted by nearly half of spike-specific TCRs. Samples come after the peak T cell response, not at day 14. Donors were chiefly white British, with a greater number of females, and clonal diversity was perhaps underestimated.

The junction had 14 bases not matched to a gene; V was cut back by 4 bases and J by 0 bases. The CDR3 is 19 amino acids. Germline CDR1 is MGHRA and CDR2 is YSYEKL. A word on this clone: Its matching antigen is unknown.

The protocol was immunoSEQ multiplex PCR, while the TCRdb copy is restricted to in-frame clones and leaves out a portion. The data contain 120,000 or so clones, 85% to 90% of them seen just once; the ten biggest clones take up over 8.5%. The rearrangement joins TRBV4-1 to TRBJ2-1; 8 nucleotides match TRBD2. Here the sequenced sample was peripheral blood, taken on day 0 of MenACWY control vaccination. This sequence originates from an adult in good health. The CDR3 is CASSPSMLAGDFSYNEQFF. The CDR3 bases are TGCGCCAGCAGCCCGTCGATGCTAGCGGGCGACTTCTCCTACAATGAGCAGTTCTTC.